The clone carrying this TCR beta chain came up a few times. This entry belongs to a study of beta chain features in type 1 diabetes. Sequencing targeted expressed TCRB transcripts, as all isolated RNA had been reverse transcribed. Using immunoSEQ multiplex PCR, the repertoire was profiled, and TCRdb retains in-frame clones only, with some absent. The sample consists of around 330,000 clones, 11% of them appearing once. The TCR comes from a young woman in good health. Sequencing was carried out using naive CD4+ T cells from blood.

CDR3 sequence: CASGELGRGVDGYTF. CDR3 in DNA: TGTGCCAGTGGCGAACTGGGCAGGGGGGTGGATGGCTACACCTTC. V usage is TRBV6-5 and J usage is TRBJ1-2, with 7 bases that match TRBD1. The CDR3 is 15 amino acids. The V gene's germline CDR1 is MNHEY and CDR2 SVGAGI. The junction had 16 bases not matched to a gene; V was cut back by 9 bases and J by 6 bases.